These T cell receptor beta chains were read from a single sample in a study of T-cell memory formation after mild COVID-19. TCRdb itself ran the 5' RACE reads through MiXCR, one entry per CDR3 protein. The sample includes approximately 300,000 distinct CDR3 sequences, approximately 16% seen only once; the top ten take approximately 23%. Source material: PBMCs or a T cell subset sorted from them (not recorded which). These receptors originate from a young man who had mild COVID-19 (a few samples of this study predate the infection). Cell type and time point are not known. Each CDR3 is given with its conserved first and last residue. A D gene is named only where the DNA matches it firmly. Some rows have no size entry. The others give once, few or many, or a class for an expanded clone.

V	D	J	size	DNA	CDR3
TRBV7-9	.	TRBJ2-7	many	TGTGCCAGCAGCTTCCAGGGAAATTACGAGCAGTACTTC	CASSFQGNYEQYF
TRBV10-3	.	TRBJ2-6	many	TGTGCCATCAGTGGACAGCTCTCTGGGGCCAACGTCCTGACTTTC	CAISGQLSGANVLTF
TRBV5-1	TRBD1	TRBJ1-6	.	TGCGCCAGCAGCTCCTCCCCCACACAGGGGGCCAGTTCACCCCTCCACTTT	CASSSSPTQGASSPLHF
TRBV7-8	.	TRBJ2-2	.	TGTGCCAGCAGCTTACGCGCAACGAACACCGGGGAGCTGTTTTTT	CASSLRATNTGELFF
TRBV9	.	TRBJ1-1	few	TGTGCCAGCAGCGTAGACGGCAGGGGTTACACTGAAGCTTTCTTT	CASSVDGRGYTEAFF
TRBV7-9	.	TRBJ1-5	.	TGTGCCAGCAGCTTGTTCCCAGGGGAAATTCAGCCCCAGCATTTT	CASSLFPGEIQPQHF
TRBV7-3	.	TRBJ2-3	.	TGTGCCAGCAGCGCGATCCGGGACACCCGGGGTACAGATACGCAGTATTTT	CASSAIRDTRGTDTQYF
TRBV4-1	.	TRBJ2-7	few	TGCGCCAGCAGCCGAGGACTCTCCTACGAGCAGTACTTC	CASSRGLSYEQYF
TRBV7-2	.	TRBJ2-1	.	TGTGCCAGCAGCCCCCACAATGAGCAGTTCTTC	CASSPHNEQFF
TRBV4-3	.	TRBJ2-7	.	TGCGCCAGCAGCCAAGTCGGGAATGACGAGCAGTACTTC	CASSQVGNDEQYF
TRBV12-3/TRBV12-4	TRBD1	TRBJ2-7	many	TGTGCCAGCAGTCCCGGGACAGGAGTCTACGAGCAGTACTTC	CASSPGTGVYEQYF
TRBV4-1	TRBD2	TRBJ2-7	.	TGCGCCAGCAGCCAACCCGGGACTAGCAGAGAGGGCGAGCAGTACTTC	CASSQPGTSREGEQYF
TRBV18	.	TRBJ2-6	.	TGTGCCAGCTCACCACGGTCAATGACGGAGGGGGCCAACGTCCTGACTTTC	CASSPRSMTEGANVLTF
TRBV4-1	.	TRBJ2-1	many	TGCGCCAGCAGCCATCCGGGTCCGAAGGATGAGCAGTTCTTC	CASSHPGPKDEQFF
TRBV7-2	.	TRBJ2-3	.	TGTGCCAGCAGCCCCAGAAGAGCGGCAGATACGCAGTATTTT	CASSPRRAADTQYF
TRBV14	.	TRBJ2-1	.	TGTGCCAGCAGCCAAGATATGAGCTCCTACAATGAGCAGTTCTTC	CASSQDMSSYNEQFF
TRBV4-2	TRBD2	TRBJ2-4	.	TGTGCCAGCAGCCGTTCGGCGGGGGTAACCAAAAACATTCAGTACTTC	CASSRSAGVTKNIQYF
TRBV10-3	.	TRBJ2-5	few	TGTGCCATCAGTGCTTCCGGGGGACCCCGGACACAAGAGACCCAGTACTTC	CAISASGGPRTQETQYF
TRBV12-3/TRBV12-4	.	TRBJ2-7	.	TGTGCCAGCAGTTTTCAACCAGACGAGCAGTACTTC	CASSFQPDEQYF
TRBV28	.	TRBJ2-1	.	TGTGCCAGCAGTTTATGGGGGGCCGACAATGAGCAGTTCTTC	CASSLWGADNEQFF
TRBV7-2	.	TRBJ2-3	few	TGTGCCAGCAGCTCAGGGGGGACCATAGATACGCAGTATTTT	CASSSGGTIDTQYF
TRBV7-2	TRBD1	TRBJ1-4	few	TGTGCCAGCAGCATGGGGGACAGCAATGAAAAACTGTTTTTT	CASSMGDSNEKLFF
TRBV10-3	TRBD1	TRBJ2-7	few	TGTGCCGTCCGGGACAGCAGCTCCTACGAGCAGTACTTC	CAVRDSSSYEQYF
TRBV5-1	TRBD2	TRBJ2-7	few	TGCGCCAGCAGCGCCGGGACTATCTCCTACGAGCAGTACTTC	CASSAGTISYEQYF
TRBV6-6	TRBD1	TRBJ1-1	.	TGTGCCAGCAGTCCCCCTCGACAGGGGGCGGGCACTGAAGCTTTCTTT	CASSPPRQGAGTEAFF
TRBV24-1	TRBD1	TRBJ2-2	.	TGTGCCACCAGTCGACAGGGAGTGTCCCCGGTGGAGCTGTTTTTT	CATSRQGVSPVELFF